This T cell receptor (beta chain) was identified in a study of blood T cell repertoires in COVID-19. The J segment lost 4 bases and the V segment lost 0 bases, leaving 5 bases of the junction unmatched. CDR3 length: 15 amino acids. Germline lookup yields CDR1 MGHRA and CDR2 YSYEKL. This table comes from immunoSEQ multiplex PCR, and its TCRdb copy is limited to in-frame clones, with some not included. Among roughly 120,000 clones listed, roughly 82% were seen once. This TCR came from a woman in her sixties or seventies with acute or convalescent COVID-19. The chain couples TRBV4-1 to TRBJ1-2; 7 nucleotides agree with TRBD1. The specimen sequenced was peripheral blood. The DNA for the CDR3 is TGCGCCAGCAGCCAAGAACCGACAGGGACCTATGGCTACACCTTC. Residues: CASSQEPTGTYGYTF.